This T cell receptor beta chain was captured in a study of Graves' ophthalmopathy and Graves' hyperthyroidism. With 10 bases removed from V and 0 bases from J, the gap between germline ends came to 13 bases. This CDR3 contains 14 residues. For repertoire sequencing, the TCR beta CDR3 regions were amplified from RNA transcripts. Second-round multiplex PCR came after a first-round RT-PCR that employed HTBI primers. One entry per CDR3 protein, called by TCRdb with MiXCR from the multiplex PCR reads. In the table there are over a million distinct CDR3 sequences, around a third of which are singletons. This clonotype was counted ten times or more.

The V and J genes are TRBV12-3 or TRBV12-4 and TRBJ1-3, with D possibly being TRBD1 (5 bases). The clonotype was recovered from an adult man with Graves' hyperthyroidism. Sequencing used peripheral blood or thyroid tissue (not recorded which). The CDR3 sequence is CANGGRSSGNTIYF. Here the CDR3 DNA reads TGTGCCAACGGGGGACGGAGCTCTGGAAACACCATATATTTT.